The sequence of this T cell receptor beta chain was determined in a study of tumor and adjacent non-tumor tissue in lung cancer. Three rounds of nested PCR, following a modified ARM-PCR protocol, produced the TCRbeta library. MiXCR, applied by TCRdb to the multiplex PCR reads, yields one record per CDR3 protein. The sample includes tens of thousands of distinct CDR3 sequences, approximately 70% of them seen just once. Study results and caveats: Top 100 clones took a larger repertoire share in normal lung.

About this clonotype: The antigen is unknown. Since a much larger clone is just one base distant, this may be a read error.

No cell sorting was done before RNA was extracted from the tissue. The CDR3 totals 14 residues. CDR1 is MNHEY, CDR2 SVGAGI, per germline. The genes are TRBV6-5 and TRBJ1-5; D is unresolved. The clonotype was recovered from a man aged 55 to 69 with non-small cell lung cancer. The source material was lung tumor tissue. The CDR3 nucleotides read TGTGCCAGCTGTTACGTGGGTAGCAATCAGCCCCAGCATTTT. This sequence encodes CASCYVGSNQPQHF.